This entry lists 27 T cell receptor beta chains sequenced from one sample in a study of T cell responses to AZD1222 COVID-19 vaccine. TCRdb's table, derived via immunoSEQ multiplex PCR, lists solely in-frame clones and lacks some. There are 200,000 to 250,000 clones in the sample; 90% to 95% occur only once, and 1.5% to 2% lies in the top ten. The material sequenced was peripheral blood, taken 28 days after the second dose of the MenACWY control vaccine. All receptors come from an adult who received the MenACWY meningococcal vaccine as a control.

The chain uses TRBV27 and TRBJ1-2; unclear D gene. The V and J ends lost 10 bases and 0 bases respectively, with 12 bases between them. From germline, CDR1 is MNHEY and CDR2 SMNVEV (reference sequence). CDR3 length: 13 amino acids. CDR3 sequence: CATRRAANYGYTF. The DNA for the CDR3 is TGTGCCACCCGGCGGGCGGCTAACTATGGCTACACCTTC.

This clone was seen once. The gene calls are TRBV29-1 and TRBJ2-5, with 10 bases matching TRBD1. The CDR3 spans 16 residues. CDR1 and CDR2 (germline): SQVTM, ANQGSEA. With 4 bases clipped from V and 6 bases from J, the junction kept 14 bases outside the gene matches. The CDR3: CSVVGPSTGGGKTQYF. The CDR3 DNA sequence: TGCAGCGTTGTTGGCCCCTCGACAGGGGGCGGAAAGACCCAGTACTTC.

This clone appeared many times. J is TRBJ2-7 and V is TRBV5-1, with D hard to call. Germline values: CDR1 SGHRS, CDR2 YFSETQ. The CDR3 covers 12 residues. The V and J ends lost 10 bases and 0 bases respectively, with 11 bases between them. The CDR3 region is CACGPSSYEQYF. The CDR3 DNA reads TGCGCCTGCGGACCGAGCTCCTACGAGCAGTACTTC.

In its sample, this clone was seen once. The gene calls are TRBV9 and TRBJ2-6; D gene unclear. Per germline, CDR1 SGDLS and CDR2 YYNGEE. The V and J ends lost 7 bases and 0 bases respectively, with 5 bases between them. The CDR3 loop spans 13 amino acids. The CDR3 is CASGNSGANVLTF. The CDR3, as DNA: TGTGCCAGCGGGAACTCTGGGGCCAACGTCCTGACTTTC. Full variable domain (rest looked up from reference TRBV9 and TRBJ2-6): DSGVTQTPKHLITATGQRVTLRCSPRSGDLSVYWYQQSLDQGLQFLIQYYNGEERAKGNILERFSAQQFPDLHSELNLSSLELGDSALYFCASGNSGANVLTFGAGSRLTVL.

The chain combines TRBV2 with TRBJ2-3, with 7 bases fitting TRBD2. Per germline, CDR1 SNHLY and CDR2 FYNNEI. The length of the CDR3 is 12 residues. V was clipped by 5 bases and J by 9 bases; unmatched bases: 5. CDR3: CASSPQRETQYF. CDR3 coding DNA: TGTGCCAGCAGTCCTCAGCGGGAAACGCAGTATTTT.

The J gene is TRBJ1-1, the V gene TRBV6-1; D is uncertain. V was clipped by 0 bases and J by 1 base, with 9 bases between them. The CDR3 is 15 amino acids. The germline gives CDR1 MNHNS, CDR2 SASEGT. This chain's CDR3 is CASSEAPQPNTEAFF. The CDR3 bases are TGTGCCAGCAGTGAAGCGCCTCAGCCGAACACTGAAGCTTTCTTT.

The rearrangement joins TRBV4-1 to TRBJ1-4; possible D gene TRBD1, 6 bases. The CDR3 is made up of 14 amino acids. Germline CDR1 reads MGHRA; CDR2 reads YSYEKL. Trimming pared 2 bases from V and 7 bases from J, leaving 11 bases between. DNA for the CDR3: TGCGCCAGCAGCCAACCGGACAGTATTGAAAAACTGTTTTTT. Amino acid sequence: CASSQPDSIEKLFF.

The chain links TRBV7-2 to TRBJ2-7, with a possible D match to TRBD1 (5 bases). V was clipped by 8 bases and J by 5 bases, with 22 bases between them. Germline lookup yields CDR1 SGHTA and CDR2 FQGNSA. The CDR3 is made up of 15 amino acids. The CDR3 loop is CASAQSQGLPHEQYF. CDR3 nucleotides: TGTGCCAGCGCTCAATCTCAGGGCCTTCCCCACGAGCAGTACTTC.

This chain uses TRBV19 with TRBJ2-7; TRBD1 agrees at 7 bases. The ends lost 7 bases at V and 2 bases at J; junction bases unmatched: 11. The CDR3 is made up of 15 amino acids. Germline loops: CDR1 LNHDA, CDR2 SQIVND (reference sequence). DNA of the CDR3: TGTGCCAGTACCCAGGTATCAGGGGGAGCCTACGAGCAGTACTTC. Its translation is CASTQVSGGAYEQYF. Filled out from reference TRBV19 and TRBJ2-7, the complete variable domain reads DGGITQSPKYLFRKEGQNVTLSCEQNLNHDAMYWYRQDPGQGLRLIYYSQIVNDFQKGDIAEGYSVSREKKESFPLTVTSAQKNPTAFYLCASTQVSGGAYEQYFGPGTRLTVT.

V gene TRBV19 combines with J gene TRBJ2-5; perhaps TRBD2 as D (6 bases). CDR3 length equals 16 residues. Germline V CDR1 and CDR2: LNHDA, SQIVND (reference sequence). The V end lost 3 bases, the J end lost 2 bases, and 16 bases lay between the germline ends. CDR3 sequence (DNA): TGTGCCAGTAGTATTGTTGGGCGGGGAGGTCAAGAGACCCAGTACTTC. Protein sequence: CASSIVGRGGQETQYF.

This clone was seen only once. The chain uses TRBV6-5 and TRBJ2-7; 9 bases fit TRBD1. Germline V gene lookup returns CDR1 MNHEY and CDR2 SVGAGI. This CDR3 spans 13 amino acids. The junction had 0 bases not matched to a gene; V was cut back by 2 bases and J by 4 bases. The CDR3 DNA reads TGTGCCAGCAGTTACGACAGGGGGTACGAGCAGTACTTC. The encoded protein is CASSYDRGYEQYF.

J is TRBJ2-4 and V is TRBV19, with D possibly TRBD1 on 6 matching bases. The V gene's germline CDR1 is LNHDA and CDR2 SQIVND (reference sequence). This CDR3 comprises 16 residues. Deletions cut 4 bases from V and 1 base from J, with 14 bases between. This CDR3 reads CASSTGQFTAKNIQYF. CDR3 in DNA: TGTGCCAGTAGTACTGGACAGTTTACGGCCAAAAACATTCAGTACTTC. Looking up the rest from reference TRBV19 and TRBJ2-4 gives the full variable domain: DGGITQSPKYLFRKEGQNVTLSCEQNLNHDAMYWYRQDPGQGLRLIYYSQIVNDFQKGDIAEGYSVSREKKESFPLTVTSAQKNPTAFYLCASSTGQFTAKNIQYFGAGTRLSVL.

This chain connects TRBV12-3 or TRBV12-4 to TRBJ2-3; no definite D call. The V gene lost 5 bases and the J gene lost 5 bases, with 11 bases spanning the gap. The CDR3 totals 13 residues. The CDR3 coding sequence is TGTGCCAGCAGTCGCGGCCAGAGAGATACGCAGTATTTT. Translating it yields CASSRGQRDTQYF.

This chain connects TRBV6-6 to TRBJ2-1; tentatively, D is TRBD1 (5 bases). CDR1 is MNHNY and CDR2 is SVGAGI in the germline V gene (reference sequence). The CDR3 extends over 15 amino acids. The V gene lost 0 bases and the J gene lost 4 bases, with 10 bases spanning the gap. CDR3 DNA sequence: TGTGCCAGCAGTTACTCCCAGGGCCTTTACAATGAGCAGTTCTTC. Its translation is CASSYSQGLYNEQFF.

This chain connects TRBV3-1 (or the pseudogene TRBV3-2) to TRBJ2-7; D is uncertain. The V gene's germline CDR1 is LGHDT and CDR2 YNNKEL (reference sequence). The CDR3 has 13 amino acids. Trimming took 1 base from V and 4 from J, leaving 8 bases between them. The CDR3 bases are TGTGCCAGCAGCCAAGTCGGCTTGTACGAGCAGTACTTC. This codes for CASSQVGLYEQYF.

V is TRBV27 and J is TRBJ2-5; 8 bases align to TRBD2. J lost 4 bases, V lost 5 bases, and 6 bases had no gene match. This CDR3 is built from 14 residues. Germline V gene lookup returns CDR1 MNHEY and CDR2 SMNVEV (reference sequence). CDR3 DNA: TGTGCCAGCAGTACCGGGACTAGTAGAGAGACCCAGTACTTC. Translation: CASSTGTSRETQYF.

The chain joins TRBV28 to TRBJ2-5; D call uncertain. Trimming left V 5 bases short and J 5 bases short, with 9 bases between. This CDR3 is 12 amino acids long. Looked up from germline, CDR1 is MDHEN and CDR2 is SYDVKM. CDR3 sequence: CASSKRVETQYF. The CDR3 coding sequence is TGTGCCAGCAGTAAACGGGTGGAGACCCAGTACTTC. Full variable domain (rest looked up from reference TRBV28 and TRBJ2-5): DVKVTQSSRYLVKRTGEKVFLECVQDMDHENMFWYRQDPGLGLRLIYFSYDVKMKEKGDIPEGYSVSREKKERFSLILESASTNQTSMYLCASSKRVETQYFGPGTRLLVL.

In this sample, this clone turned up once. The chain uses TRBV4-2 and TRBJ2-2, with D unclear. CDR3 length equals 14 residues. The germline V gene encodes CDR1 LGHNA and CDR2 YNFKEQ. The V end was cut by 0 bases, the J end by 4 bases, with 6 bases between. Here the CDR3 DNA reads TGTGCCAGCAGCCAAGATCGAAGCACCGGGGAGCTGTTTTTT. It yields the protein CASSQDRSTGELFF.

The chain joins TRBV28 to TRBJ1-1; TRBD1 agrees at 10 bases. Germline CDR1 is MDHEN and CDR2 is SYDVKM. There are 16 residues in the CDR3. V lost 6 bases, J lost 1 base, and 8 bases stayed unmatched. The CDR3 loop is CASRLDRGGWNTEAFF. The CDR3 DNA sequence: TGTGCCAGCAGGTTGGACAGGGGGGGGTGGAACACTGAAGCTTTCTTT.

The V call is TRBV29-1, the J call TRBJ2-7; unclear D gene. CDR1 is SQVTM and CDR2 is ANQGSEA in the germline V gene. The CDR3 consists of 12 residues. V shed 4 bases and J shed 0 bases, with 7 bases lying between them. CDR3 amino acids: CSVVTASYEQYF. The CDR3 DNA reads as TGCAGCGTTGTTACGGCCTCCTACGAGCAGTACTTC.

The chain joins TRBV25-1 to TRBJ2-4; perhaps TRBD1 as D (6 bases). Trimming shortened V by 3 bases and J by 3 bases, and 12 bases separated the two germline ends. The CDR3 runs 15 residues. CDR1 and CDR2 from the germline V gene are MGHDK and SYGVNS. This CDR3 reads CASSDRGYGKNIQYF. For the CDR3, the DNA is TGTGCCAGCAGTGATAGGGGGTATGGCAAAAACATTCAGTACTTC.

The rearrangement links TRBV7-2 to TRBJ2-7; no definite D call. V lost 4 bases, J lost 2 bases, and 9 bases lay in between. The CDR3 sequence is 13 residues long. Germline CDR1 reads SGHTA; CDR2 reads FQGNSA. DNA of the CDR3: TGTGCCAGCAGCTCATTGGCGACCTACGAGCAGTACTTC. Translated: CASSSLATYEQYF.

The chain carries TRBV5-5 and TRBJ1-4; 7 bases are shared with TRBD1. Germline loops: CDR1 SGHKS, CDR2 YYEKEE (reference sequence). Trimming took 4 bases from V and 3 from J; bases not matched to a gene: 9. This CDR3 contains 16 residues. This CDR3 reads CASSTGQAAANEKLFF. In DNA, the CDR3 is TGTGCCAGCAGCACCGGACAGGCCGCCGCTAATGAAAAACTGTTTTTT.

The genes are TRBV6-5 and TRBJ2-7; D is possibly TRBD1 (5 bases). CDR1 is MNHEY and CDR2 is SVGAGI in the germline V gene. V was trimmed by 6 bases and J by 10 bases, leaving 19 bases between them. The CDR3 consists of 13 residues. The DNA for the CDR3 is TGTGCCAGCAGAGATCTTTGGCAGGGCGAACAGTACTTC. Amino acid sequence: CASRDLWQGEQYF.

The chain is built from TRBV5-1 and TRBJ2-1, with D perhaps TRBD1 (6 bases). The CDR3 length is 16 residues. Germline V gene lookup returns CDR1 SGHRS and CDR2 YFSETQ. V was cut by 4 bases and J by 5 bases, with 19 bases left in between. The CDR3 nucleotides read TGCGCCAGCAGCCCACGTCCCGGGACACGGGACAATGAGCAGTTCTTC. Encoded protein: CASSPRPGTRDNEQFF.

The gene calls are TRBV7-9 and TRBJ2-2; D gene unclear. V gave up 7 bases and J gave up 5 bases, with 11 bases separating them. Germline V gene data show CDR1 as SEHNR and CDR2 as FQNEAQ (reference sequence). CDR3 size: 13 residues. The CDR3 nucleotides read TGTGCCAGCACTTTGGGGTTAACCGGGGAGCTGTTTTTT. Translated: CASTLGLTGELFF.

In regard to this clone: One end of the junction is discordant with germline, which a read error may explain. CDR3 in amino acids: CASSLAGSYANTGELFF. The CDR3 DNA reads TGTGCTAGCAGCTTAGCGGGCAGCTACGCGAACACCGGGGAGCTGTTTTTT. The chain recombines TRBV7-7 with TRBJ2-2, with 7 bases aligning to TRBD2. Germline V gene data show CDR1 as SSHAT and CDR2 as FNYEAQ (reference sequence). This CDR3 has 17 amino acids.